Below are 24 T cell receptor beta chains sequenced from a single sample in a study of post-analysis software for immune sequencing data. Overall study findings and caveats: Several TRBV segments (TRBV5-6, TRBV5-1 and TRBV20-1 among them) occurred more frequently in patients than in controls.

These receptors' targets are unknown. Prepared libraries of TCR beta cDNA carried unique molecular identifiers. Each CDR3 protein is one row after TCRdb ran MiXCR on the PCR reads. The sample includes about 760,000 distinct CDR3 sequences, 25% to 30% of them seen just once. Specimen: blood. The source of these receptors is a girl aged 5-17 years with multiple sclerosis.

This clonotype was counted ten times or more. One end of the junction varies from germline; a read error may be responsible. The V gene is TRBV5-5, the J gene TRBJ2-3; maybe TRBD1 (5 bases). Germline-derived CDR1 and CDR2 are SGHKS and YYEKEE (reference sequence). This CDR3 has 14 residues. The CDR3 DNA reads as TGCGCCAGCAGCTTACAGGTCTTCACAGATACGCAGTATTTT. Translation: CASSLQVFTDTQYF.

This clonotype occurred a few times. The chain recombines TRBV10-2 with TRBJ2-7, with unresolved D. The CDR3 is 14 amino acids. The V and J ends lost 3 bases and 2 bases respectively, with 11 bases between them. The V gene's germline CDR1 is WSHSY and CDR2 SAAADI. As DNA, the CDR3 is TGCGCCAGCAGTGAAGATCGAGTCACCTACGAGCAGTACTTC. Residues: CASSEDRVTYEQYF.

This clonotype was counted a few times. The rearrangement joins TRBV4-1 to TRBJ2-4; D uncertain. Germline-derived CDR1 and CDR2 are MGHRA and YSYEKL. The CDR3 contains 15 residues. V lost 0 bases to trimming and J lost 7 bases, with 13 bases between them. The CDR3 region has the DNA TGCGCCAGCAGCCAAGAAAGGTTTATGGGGAACATTCAGTACTTC. It translates to CASSQERFMGNIQYF.

V gene TRBV2 combines with J gene TRBJ2-5; 8 positions agree with TRBD2. V shed 7 bases, J shed 5 bases, and the junction held 6 bases outside the gene matches. This CDR3 comprises 13 residues. Germline V gene data show CDR1 as SNHLY and CDR2 as FYNNEI. CDR3 sequence reads: CASNGGAWETQYF. DNA for the CDR3: TGTGCCAGCAACGGGGGGGCGTGGGAGACCCAGTACTTC. The full variable domain, its missing parts supplied by reference TRBV2 and TRBJ2-5, is EPEVTQTPSHQVTQMGQEVILRCVPISNHLYFYWYRQILGQKVEFLVSFYNNEISEKSEIFDDQFSVERPDGSNFTLKIRSTKLEDSAMYFCASNGGAWETQYFGPGTRLLVL.

There are a few counts of this clonotype. The J gene is TRBJ1-2, the V gene TRBV6-1; D is ambiguous. The ends were cut back, 7 bases at V and 12 bases at J, with 9 bases in the middle. This CDR3 region has 9 residues. Germline V gene sequence: CDR1 MNHNS, CDR2 SASEGT. CDR3: CASKESNTF. CDR3 in DNA: TGTGCCAGCAAAGAGTCGAACACCTTC.

In this sample, this clonotype turned up a few times. V and J are TRBV28 and TRBJ2-5; D possibly corresponds to TRBD1 (5 bases). This CDR3 region has 16 residues. Trimming stripped 5 bases from V and 0 bases from J, with 16 bases between. The germline V gene has CDR1 MDHEN and CDR2 SYDVKM. The CDR3 DNA follows: TGTGCCAGCAGTCCCCCAATTACCAGGGACCAAGAGACCCAGTACTTC. It is translated as CASSPPITRDQETQYF.

The CDR3 loop reads CASSSPAVLFTYEQYF. CDR3 sequence (DNA): TGTGCCAGCAGCTCACCGGCCGTACTCTTCACCTACGAGCAGTACTTC. The rearrangement uses TRBV7-9 and TRBJ2-7, with D hard to call. The CDR3 runs to 16 residues. V lost 4 bases and J 2 bases, leaving 18 bases between the germline ends. Germline V CDR1 and CDR2: SEHNR, FQNEAQ (reference sequence).

This clonotype has just a few counts. The chain is built from TRBV6-5 and TRBJ2-3; no firm D call. V was cut by 0 bases and J by 6 bases, with 10 bases left in between. Germline V CDR1 and CDR2: MNHEY, SVGAGI. The CDR3 has 14 amino acids. The CDR3 protein is CASSYSGLDDTQYF. The CDR3 bases are TGTGCCAGCAGTTACTCGGGTTTGGACGATACGCAGTATTTT.

The chain has TRBV27 and TRBJ2-1; the D gene is possibly TRBD2 (6 bases). The CDR3 loop spans 13 amino acids. Germline V lookup: CDR1 MNHEY, CDR2 SMNVEV (reference sequence). Trimming left V 5 bases short and J 12 bases short, with 17 bases between. In DNA form, the CDR3 reads TGTGCCAGCAGTCGTGCCGTAGGGGACTCGCAGTTCTTC. This sequence encodes CASSRAVGDSQFF.

A few counts support this clonotype. The chain employs TRBV7-2 and TRBJ2-1; TRBD2 might be the D (6 bases). The CDR3 is 15 residues long. Trimming took 0 bases from V and 6 from J, leaving 12 bases between them. Germline assignment: CDR1 SGHTA and CDR2 FQGNSA. This CDR3 reads CASSLAALARNEQFF. The CDR3 DNA reads as TGTGCCAGCAGCTTAGCGGCACTAGCCCGCAATGAGCAGTTCTTC.

This clonotype was recorded a few times. The rearrangement uses TRBV7-9 and TRBJ2-4; unclear D gene. CDR3 length: 13 amino acids. Trimming took off 5 bases at V and 13 bases at J, with 18 bases between the two ends. The germline gives CDR1 SEHNR, CDR2 FQNEAQ (reference sequence). CDR3 bases: TGTGCCAGCAGCCGAGGCACCTACGACGGGCAGTACTTC. This encodes CASSRGTYDGQYF.

The chain uses TRBV25-1 and TRBJ2-1, with 8 bases fitting TRBD2. The ends lost 3 bases at V and 2 bases at J; junction bases unmatched: 9. CDR1 and CDR2 from the germline V gene are MGHDK and SYGVNS. This CDR3 comprises 17 residues. The CDR3 loop reads CASSDEGGGRPYNEQFF. The CDR3 DNA sequence: TGTGCCAGCAGTGATGAGGGCGGGGGGAGGCCCTACAATGAGCAGTTCTTC.

The V gene is TRBV6-5, the J gene TRBJ1-1; no firm D call. Germline V lookup: CDR1 MNHEY, CDR2 SVGAGI. CDR3 length: 14 amino acids. V lost 1 base and J lost 4, with 10 bases in between. Here the CDR3 reads CASSYLAVSTEAFF. CDR3 bases: TGTGCCAGCAGTTACTTGGCAGTGAGCACTGAAGCTTTCTTT.

This clonotype occurred a few times. The rearrangement uses TRBV7-2 and TRBJ2-7, with TRBD2 identical over 10 bases. The CDR3 length is 15 residues. The germline CDR1 and CDR2 sequences are SGHTA and FQGNSA. The ends lost 3 bases at V and 7 bases at J; junction bases unmatched: 9. CDR3 sequence: CASSLSAGGPNEQYF. CDR3 DNA sequence: TGTGCCAGCAGCTTGTCAGCGGGAGGGCCGAATGAGCAGTACTTC.

The CDR3 sequence: CSARPSSVQYF. The CDR3 DNA reads TGCAGTGCTCGCCCTTCTAGTGTGCAGTACTTC. This chain connects TRBV20-1 to TRBJ2-7; the D is unclear. The CDR3 contains 11 residues. CDR1 and CDR2 from the germline V gene are DFQATT and SNEGSKA (reference sequence). Trimming pared 5 bases from V and 9 bases from J, leaving 14 bases between.

This clonotype was found a few times. V and J are TRBV27 and TRBJ2-7; weak D call: TRBD2 (5 bases). The CDR3 consists of 12 residues. CDR1 MNHEY and CDR2 SMNVEV come from the germline V gene (reference sequence). Trimming pared 3 bases from V and 5 bases from J, leaving 8 bases between. The CDR3 DNA follows: TGTGCCAGCAGTTTTGTGGGAGACGAGCAGTACTTC. This translates into CASSFVGDEQYF.

The chain joins TRBV9 to TRBJ2-1; D is possibly TRBD1 (6 bases). Trimming removed 0 bases at V and 5 bases at J, with 6 bases between. CDR1 is SGDLS and CDR2 is YYNGEE in the germline V gene. This CDR3 is 13 amino acids long. DNA of the CDR3: TGTGCCAGCAGCGTAGAGGGGGACAATGAGCAGTTCTTC. Protein product: CASSVEGDNEQFF.

J is TRBJ2-1 and V is TRBV2, with TRBD2 matching 10 bases. The CDR3 is made up of 15 amino acids. Trimming removed 3 bases from V and 9 bases from J; junction bases left unmatched: 8. CDR1 SNHLY and CDR2 FYNNEI come from the germline V gene. The CDR3 bases are TGTGCCAGCAGTGAGCAAGGACTAGCGGCGACTGAGCAGTTCTTC. Its translation: CASSEQGLAATEQFF.

This clonotype has just a few counts. The V gene is TRBV27, the J gene TRBJ1-1; a possible D gene is TRBD1 (5 bases). Germline CDR1 is MNHEY and CDR2 is SMNVEV (reference sequence). The ends were cut back, 6 bases at V and 0 bases at J, with 17 bases in the middle. CDR3 length: 16 residues. CDR3 nucleotide sequence: TGTGCCAGCAGCATCCAGGGTATGGAGCTGAACACTGAAGCTTTCTTT. Encoded protein: CASSIQGMELNTEAFF.

The rearrangement joins TRBV28 to TRBJ2-7, with 7 bases identical to TRBD1. Germline CDR1 reads MDHEN; CDR2 reads SYDVKM. Trimming cost V 5 bases and J 2 bases; bases outside gene matches: 3. The CDR3 totals 13 residues. The CDR3 sequence is CASSDRAAYEQYF. The CDR3 DNA reads as TGTGCCAGCAGTGACAGGGCGGCCTACGAGCAGTACTTC.

The CDR3 DNA follows: TGTGCCAGCAGCCTACAGAAGAGCACAGATACGCAGTATTTT. It specifies CASSLQKSTDTQYF. The chain combines TRBV7-2 with TRBJ2-3; unclear D gene. Per the germline V gene, CDR1 is SGHTA and CDR2 is FQGNSA. V lost 5 bases to trimming and J lost 0 bases, with 9 bases between them. This CDR3 is built from 14 residues.

The chain recombines TRBV20-1 with TRBJ1-1; TRBD1 is a possible D gene (5 bases). CDR3 length: 13 amino acids. Germline values: CDR1 DFQATT, CDR2 SNEGSKA (reference sequence). V gave up 3 bases and J gave up 0 bases, with 8 bases separating them. CDR3 coding DNA: TGCAGTGCTAGGCAGGGAGTGAACACTGAAGCTTTCTTT. Its translation is CSARQGVNTEAFF.

This chain's CDR3 is CASSQDSTSRVYF. As DNA, the CDR3 is TGCGCCAGCAGCCAAGACTCGACTAGTCGAGTGTATTTT. The chain couples TRBV4-1 to TRBJ2-3, with a weak D call TRBD2 (6 bases). From germline, CDR1 is MGHRA and CDR2 YSYEKL. The V end was cut by 0 bases, the J end by 14 bases, with 15 bases between. CDR3 length: 13 amino acids.

CDR3 sequence reads: CASSPPTGPSRAGELFF. The DNA for the CDR3 is TGTGCCAGCAGCCCGCCAACGGGACCGTCCCGCGCCGGGGAGCTGTTTTTT. The rearrangement uses TRBV3-1 and TRBJ2-2; D assignment may be TRBD1 or TRBD2 (5 bases each). The V and J ends lost 4 bases and 6 bases respectively, with 21 bases between them. This CDR3 is built from 17 residues. Germline V gene sequence: CDR1 LGHDT, CDR2 YNNKEL (reference sequence).